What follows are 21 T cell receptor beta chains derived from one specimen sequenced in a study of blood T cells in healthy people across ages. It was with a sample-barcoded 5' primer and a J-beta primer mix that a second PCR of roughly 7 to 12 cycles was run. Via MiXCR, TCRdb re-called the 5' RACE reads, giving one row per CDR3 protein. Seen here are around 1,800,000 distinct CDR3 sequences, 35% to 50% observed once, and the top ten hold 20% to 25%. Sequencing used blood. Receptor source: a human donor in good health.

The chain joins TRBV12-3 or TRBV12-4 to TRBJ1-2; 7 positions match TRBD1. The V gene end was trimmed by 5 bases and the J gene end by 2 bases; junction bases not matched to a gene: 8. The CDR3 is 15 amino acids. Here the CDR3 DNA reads TGTGCCAGCAGTCCGAAGGGACAGCTAAACTATGGCTACACCTTC. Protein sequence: CASSPKGQLNYGYTF.

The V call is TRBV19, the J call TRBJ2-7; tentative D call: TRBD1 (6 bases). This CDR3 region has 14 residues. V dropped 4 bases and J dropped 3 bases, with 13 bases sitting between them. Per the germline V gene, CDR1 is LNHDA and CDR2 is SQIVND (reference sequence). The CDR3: CASSTATGFYEQYF. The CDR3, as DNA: TGTGCCAGTAGTACAGCGACAGGCTTCTACGAGCAGTACTTC.

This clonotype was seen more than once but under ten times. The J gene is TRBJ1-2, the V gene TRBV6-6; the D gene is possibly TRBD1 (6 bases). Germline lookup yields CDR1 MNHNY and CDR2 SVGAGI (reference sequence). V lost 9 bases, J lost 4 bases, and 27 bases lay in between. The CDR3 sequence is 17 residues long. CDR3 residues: CASYDYTRTAYPYGYTF. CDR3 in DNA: TGTGCCAGTTACGATTATACGAGGACAGCGTACCCCTATGGCTACACCTTC.

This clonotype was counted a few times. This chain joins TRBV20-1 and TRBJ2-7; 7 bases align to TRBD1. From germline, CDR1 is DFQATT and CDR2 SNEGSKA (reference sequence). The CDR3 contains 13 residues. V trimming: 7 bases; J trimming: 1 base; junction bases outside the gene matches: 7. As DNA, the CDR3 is TGCAGTGTTACTGACAGGGCGTCCTACGAGCAGTACTTC. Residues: CSVTDRASYEQYF.

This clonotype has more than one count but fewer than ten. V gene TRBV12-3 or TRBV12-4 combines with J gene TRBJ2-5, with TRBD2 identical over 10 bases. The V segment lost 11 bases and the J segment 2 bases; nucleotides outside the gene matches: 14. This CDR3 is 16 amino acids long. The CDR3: CASSRGLASLQETQYF. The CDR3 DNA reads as TGTGCCTCCTCAAGGGGACTAGCGTCATTACAAGAGACCCAGTACTTC.

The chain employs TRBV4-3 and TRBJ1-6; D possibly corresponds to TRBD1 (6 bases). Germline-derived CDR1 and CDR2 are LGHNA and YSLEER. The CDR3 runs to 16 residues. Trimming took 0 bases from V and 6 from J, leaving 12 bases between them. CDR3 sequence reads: CASSQEGGNFNSPLHF. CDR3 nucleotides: TGCGCCAGCAGCCAAGAAGGGGGGAACTTTAATTCACCCCTCCACTTT.

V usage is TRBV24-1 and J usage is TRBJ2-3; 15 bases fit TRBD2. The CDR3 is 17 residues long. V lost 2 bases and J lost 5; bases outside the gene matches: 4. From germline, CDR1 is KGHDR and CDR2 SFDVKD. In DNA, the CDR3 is TGTGCCACCAGTGATTGGGGACTAGCGGGGGGCAAAGATACGCAGTATTTT. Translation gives CATSDWGLAGGKDTQYF.

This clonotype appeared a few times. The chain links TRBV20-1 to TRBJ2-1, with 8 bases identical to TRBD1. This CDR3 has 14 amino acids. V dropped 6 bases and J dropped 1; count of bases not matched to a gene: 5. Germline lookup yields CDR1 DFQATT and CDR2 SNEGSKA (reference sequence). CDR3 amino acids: CSARTGPSYNEQFF. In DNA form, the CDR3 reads TGCAGTGCGAGGACAGGGCCATCCTACAATGAGCAGTTCTTC.

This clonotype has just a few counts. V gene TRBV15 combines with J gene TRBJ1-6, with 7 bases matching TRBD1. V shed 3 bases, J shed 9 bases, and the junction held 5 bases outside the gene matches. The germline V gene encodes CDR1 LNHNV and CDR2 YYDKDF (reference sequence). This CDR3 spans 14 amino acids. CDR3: CATSSPRQGSPLHF. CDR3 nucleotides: TGTGCCACCAGCAGTCCCCGACAGGGTTCACCCCTCCACTTT.

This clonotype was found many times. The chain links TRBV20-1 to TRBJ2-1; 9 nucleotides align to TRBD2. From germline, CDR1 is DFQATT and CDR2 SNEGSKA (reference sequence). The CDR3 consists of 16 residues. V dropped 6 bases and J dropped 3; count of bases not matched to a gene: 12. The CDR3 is CSAHGQTSGYYNEQFF. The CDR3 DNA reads TGCAGTGCCCATGGGCAGACTAGCGGCTACTACAATGAGCAGTTCTTC.

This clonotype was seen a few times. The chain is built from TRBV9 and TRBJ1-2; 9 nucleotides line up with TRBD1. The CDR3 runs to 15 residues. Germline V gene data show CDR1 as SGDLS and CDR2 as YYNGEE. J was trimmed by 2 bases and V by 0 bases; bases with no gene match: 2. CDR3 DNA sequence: TGTGCCAGCAGCGTAGGGACAGGGGTCAACTATGGCTACACCTTC. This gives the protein CASSVGTGVNYGYTF.

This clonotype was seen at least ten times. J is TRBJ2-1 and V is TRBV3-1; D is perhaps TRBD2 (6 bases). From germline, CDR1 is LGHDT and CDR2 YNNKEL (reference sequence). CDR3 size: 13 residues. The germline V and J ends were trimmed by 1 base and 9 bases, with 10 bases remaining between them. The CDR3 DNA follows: TGTGCCAGCAGCCAAGGGAGGGGTGGTGAGCAGTTCTTC. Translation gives CASSQGRGGEQFF.

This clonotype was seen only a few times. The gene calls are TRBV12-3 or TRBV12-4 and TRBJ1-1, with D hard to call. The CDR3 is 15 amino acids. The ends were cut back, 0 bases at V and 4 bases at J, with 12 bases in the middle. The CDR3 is CASSLAVGLGTEAFF. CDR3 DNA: TGTGCCAGCAGTTTAGCTGTCGGTTTAGGCACTGAAGCTTTCTTT.

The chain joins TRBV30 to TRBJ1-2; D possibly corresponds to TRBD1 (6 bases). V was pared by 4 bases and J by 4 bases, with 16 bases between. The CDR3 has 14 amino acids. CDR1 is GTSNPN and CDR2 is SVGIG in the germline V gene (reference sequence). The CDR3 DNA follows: TGTGCCTGGACCCCTCGGAGACAGGCCTATGGCTACACCTTC. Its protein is CAWTPRRQAYGYTF.

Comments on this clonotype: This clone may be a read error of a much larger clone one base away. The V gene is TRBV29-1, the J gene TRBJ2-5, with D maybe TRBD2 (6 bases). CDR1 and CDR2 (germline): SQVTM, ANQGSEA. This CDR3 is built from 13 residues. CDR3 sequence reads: CSVPPGLEETKYF. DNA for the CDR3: TGCAGCGTGCCCCCGGGACTTGAAGAGACCAAGTACTTC.

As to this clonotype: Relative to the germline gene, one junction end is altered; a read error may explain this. In nucleotides, the CDR3 is TGTGCCACGTGCCGGGGACCCAAGTATGGCTACATCTTC. Protein sequence: CATCRGPKYGYIF. V is TRBV28 and J is TRBJ1-2, with D possibly TRBD1 on 5 matching bases. This CDR3 is 13 amino acids long. Germline assignment: CDR1 MDHEN and CDR2 SYDVKM.

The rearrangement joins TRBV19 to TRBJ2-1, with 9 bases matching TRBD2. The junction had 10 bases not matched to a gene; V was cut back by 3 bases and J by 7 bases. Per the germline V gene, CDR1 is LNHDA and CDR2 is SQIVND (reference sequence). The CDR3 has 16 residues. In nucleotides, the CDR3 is TGTGCCAGTAGTATTAGCGGTAGCGGGGGTACGAATGAGCAGTTCTTC. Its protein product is CASSISGSGGTNEQFF. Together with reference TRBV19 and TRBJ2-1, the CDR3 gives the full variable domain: DGGITQSPKYLFRKEGQNVTLSCEQNLNHDAMYWYRQDPGQGLRLIYYSQIVNDFQKGDIAEGYSVSREKKESFPLTVTSAQKNPTAFYLCASSISGSGGTNEQFFGPGTRLTVL.

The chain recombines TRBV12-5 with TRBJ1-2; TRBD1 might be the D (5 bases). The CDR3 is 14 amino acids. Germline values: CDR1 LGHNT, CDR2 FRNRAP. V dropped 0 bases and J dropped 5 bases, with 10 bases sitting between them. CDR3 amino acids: CASGLVGGTYGYTF. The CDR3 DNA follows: TGTGCTAGTGGTTTGGTGGGGGGAACGTATGGCTACACCTTC.

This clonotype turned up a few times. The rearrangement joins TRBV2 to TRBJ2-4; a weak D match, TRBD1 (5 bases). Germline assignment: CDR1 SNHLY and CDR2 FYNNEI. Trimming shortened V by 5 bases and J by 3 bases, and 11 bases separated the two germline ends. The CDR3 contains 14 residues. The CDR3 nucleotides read TGTGCCAGCAGTCAGGGTCTTGGCAAAAACATTCAGTACTTC. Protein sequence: CASSQGLGKNIQYF.

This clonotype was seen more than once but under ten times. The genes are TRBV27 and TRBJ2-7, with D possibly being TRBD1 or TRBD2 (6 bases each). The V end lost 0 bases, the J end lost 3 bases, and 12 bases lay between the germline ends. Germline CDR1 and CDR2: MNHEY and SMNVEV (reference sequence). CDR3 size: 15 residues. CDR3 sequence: CASSLSGGAFYEQYF. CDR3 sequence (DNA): TGTGCCAGCAGTTTATCGGGGGGCGCCTTCTACGAGCAGTACTTC.

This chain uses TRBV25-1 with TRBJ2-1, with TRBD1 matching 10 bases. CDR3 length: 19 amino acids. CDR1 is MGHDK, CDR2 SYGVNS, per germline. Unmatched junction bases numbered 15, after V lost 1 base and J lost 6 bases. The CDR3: CASSEFSTEGTGAFNEQFF. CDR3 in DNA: TGTGCCAGCAGTGAATTTTCAACAGAAGGGACAGGGGCCTTCAATGAGCAGTTCTTC.